The 27 T cell receptor beta chains below come from one sample, sequenced in a study of OX40 agonist ivuxolimab in advanced cancers. The library came from the immunoSEQ multiplex PCR assay. The clones in this table, taken by TCRdb from immuneACCESS, are in-frame only. Not every clone is retained; where verified, under half of the shortfall comes from an unresolved V gene, and the cause of the rest is unknown. This sample has around 91,000 clones in its table, and 75% to 90% of those were observed once. 0.19% of the sample is held by the ten biggest clonotypes. This material consisted of CD4+ or CD8+ T cells sorted from blood, taken in a trial of the OX40 agonist ivuxolimab. The receptors originated from an adult with an advanced solid tumor such as melanoma, head and neck, liver or kidney cancer.

The gene calls are TRBV5-5 and TRBJ1-4, with a tentative D call TRBD1 (5 bases). Germline V lookup: CDR1 SGHKS, CDR2 YYEKEE (reference sequence). The CDR3 has 15 amino acids. Trimming stripped 3 bases from V and 8 bases from J, with 17 bases between. The CDR3 nucleotides read TGTGCCAGCAGCTCACAGGTCCAAATCGGAGAAAAACTGTTTTTT. Translated: CASSSQVQIGEKLFF.

The chain has TRBV7-2 and TRBJ1-5, with D tentatively TRBD1 (5 bases). V was trimmed by 4 bases and J by 10 bases, leaving 14 bases between them. Germline V CDR1 and CDR2: SGHTA, FQGNSA. The CDR3 has 13 residues. The CDR3 reads CASSSGRVLPQHF. Here the CDR3 DNA reads TGTGCCAGCAGCTCGGGACGGGTGCTACCCCAGCATTTT.

This rearrangement joins TRBV15 to TRBJ2-5, with D uncertain. Trimming shortened V by 0 bases and J by 2 bases, and 4 bases separated the two germline ends. The length of the CDR3 is 13 residues. Germline loops: CDR1 LNHNV, CDR2 YYDKDF (reference sequence). The CDR3 spells CATSRDPQETQYF. As DNA, the CDR3 is TGTGCCACCAGCAGAGACCCACAAGAGACCCAGTACTTC.

In its sample, this clone was seen a few times. This rearrangement joins TRBV4-2 to TRBJ1-2; D perhaps matches TRBD1 (6 bases). CDR3 length: 13 residues. The ends were cut back, 3 bases at V and 6 bases at J, with 11 bases in the middle. Germline CDR1 is LGHNA and CDR2 is YNFKEQ. CDR3 residues: CASSQGARNGYTF. The CDR3 bases are TGTGCCAGCAGCCAGGGGGCGCGGAATGGCTACACCTTC.

This sequence joins TRBV7-3 and TRBJ2-7; 10 bases are shared with TRBD1. This CDR3 comprises 13 residues. Germline V gives CDR1 SGHTA, CDR2 FQGTGA. The V gene end was trimmed by 5 bases and the J gene end by 7 bases; junction bases not matched to a gene: 5. CDR3 coding DNA: TGTGCCAGCAGCAACGACAGGGGGCGTGAGCAGTACGTC. This gives the protein CASSNDRGREQYV.

The V gene is TRBV2, the J gene TRBJ2-2, with D uncertain. V was shortened by 10 bases and J by 0 bases, with 12 bases between the two germline ends. Per germline, CDR1 SNHLY and CDR2 FYNNEI. This CDR3 has 14 residues. The CDR3 region has the DNA TGTGCCACCTCCGGAAATTCGAACACCGGGGAGCTGTTTTTT. It specifies CATSGNSNTGELFF.

The chain is built from TRBV5-1 and TRBJ2-5, with D perhaps TRBD1 or TRBD2 (5 bases each). The CDR3 consists of 14 residues. Germline V gives CDR1 SGHRS, CDR2 YFSETQ. Trimming left V 4 bases short and J 1 base short, with 11 bases between. The CDR3 sequence is CASSPGTSQETQYF. The CDR3 region has the DNA TGCGCCAGCAGCCCTGGGACCTCCCAAGAGACCCAGTACTTC.

Points on this clone: Because it lacks the conserved phenylalanine or tryptophan at the end, this CDR3 is likely a read error. Because the CDR3's place on the DNA is in doubt, the DNA is left out and the CDR3 is given as listed by TCRdb. The chain recombines TRBV28 with TRBJ1-4. Germline V gene sequence: CDR1 MDHEN, CDR2 SYDVKM. The length of the CDR3 is 11 amino acids, counting both ends. The CDR3 sequence: CASSPAGPLNS.

V and J are TRBV10-3 and TRBJ2-2; 11 nucleotides align to TRBD1. CDR1 is ENHRY and CDR2 is SYGVKD in the germline V gene. CDR3 length: 15 amino acids. With V trimmed by 6 bases and J by 5 bases, 5 bases remained unmatched. The CDR3 loop is CAISTGTGGTGELFF. CDR3 DNA sequence: TGTGCCATCAGCACCGGGACAGGGGGAACCGGGGAGCTGTTTTTT.

The chain couples TRBV15 to TRBJ1-2; weak D call: TRBD1 (5 bases). V lost 0 bases and J lost 12, with 17 bases in between. Germline values: CDR1 LNHNV, CDR2 YYDKDF (reference sequence). The CDR3 totals 14 residues. The CDR3 protein is CATSREPRDDGHTF. CDR3 DNA: TGTGCCACCAGCAGAGAACCGAGGGACGACGGGCACACCTTC.

CDR3 loop: CASSPSSAEAFF. The CDR3, as DNA: TGTGCCAGCAGCCCTAGTTCGGCTGAAGCTTTCTTT. V usage is TRBV7-9 and J usage is TRBJ1-1, with no clear D. Germline V gene sequence: CDR1 SEHNR, CDR2 FQNEAQ (reference sequence). V lost 5 bases and J 6 bases, leaving 10 bases between the germline ends. The CDR3 runs 12 residues.

The chain links TRBV2 to TRBJ1-6; the D is unclear. CDR1 is SNHLY, CDR2 FYNNEI, per germline. V lost 5 bases and J 7 bases, leaving 15 bases between the germline ends. This CDR3 region has 15 residues. CDR3 nucleotides: TGTGCCAGCAGTCAATATCAGGCGGTGAATTCACCCCTCCACTTT. It codes for CASSQYQAVNSPLHF.

This chain joins TRBV9 and TRBJ2-7; TRBD1 matches at 9 bases. The V and J ends lost 3 bases and 3 bases, in that order; junction bases with no gene match: 4. From germline, CDR1 is SGDLS and CDR2 YYNGEE. The CDR3 length is 14 residues. The DNA of the CDR3 is TGTGCCAGCAGCGCCGGGACAGGGAACTACGAGCAGTACTTC. Amino acids: CASSAGTGNYEQYF.

The chain couples TRBV20-1 to TRBJ2-7, with 7 bases lining up with TRBD2. J lost 6 bases, V lost 3 bases, and 2 bases had no gene match. Germline V gene lookup returns CDR1 DFQATT and CDR2 SNEGSKA (reference sequence). The CDR3 has 11 residues. The CDR3 coding sequence is TGCAGTGCTAGCGGGGGGTCCGAGCAGTACGTC. Residues: CSASGGSEQYV.

For the CDR3, the DNA is TGCGCCAGCAGCTTGGAATGGGTGGAGATTGAGCAGTTCTTC. Translating gives CASSLEWVEIEQFF. The chain employs TRBV5-1 and TRBJ2-1; D uncertain. Germline V gene data show CDR1 as SGHRS and CDR2 as YFSETQ. CDR3 length: 14 residues. V dropped 0 bases and J dropped 9 bases, with 13 bases sitting between them.

V gene TRBV18 combines with J gene TRBJ1-2; a weak D match, TRBD1 (6 bases). CDR1 is KGHSH and CDR2 is LQKENI in the germline V gene. This CDR3 has 14 amino acids. Trimming stripped 6 bases from V and 7 bases from J, with 18 bases between. CDR3 in DNA: TGTGCCAGCTCGCCAGCGGGGGGGGCGCTTGGCTACACCTTC. As protein: CASSPAGGALGYTF. Complete variable domain (other parts from reference TRBV18 and TRBJ1-2): NAGVMQNPRHLVRRRGQEARLRCSPMKGHSHVYWYRQLPEEGLKFMVYLQKENIIDESGMPKERFSAEFPKEGPSILRIQQVVRGDSAAYFCASSPAGGALGYTFGSGTRLTVV.

The chain is built from TRBV7-9 and TRBJ2-7, with 7 bases fitting TRBD2. This CDR3 has 15 amino acids. Per germline, CDR1 SEHNR and CDR2 FQNEAQ (reference sequence). V gave up 2 bases and J gave up 0 bases; unmatched junction bases: 4. CDR3 sequence reads: CASSLSGTYSYEQYF. CDR3 nucleotide sequence: TGTGCCAGCAGCTTAAGCGGGACTTACTCCTACGAGCAGTACTTC.

A single count supports this clone. V usage is TRBV4-1 and J usage is TRBJ2-7, with 10 nucleotides matching TRBD2. J lost 7 bases, V lost 0 bases, and 18 bases had no gene match. Germline V gives CDR1 MGHRA, CDR2 YSYEKL. CDR3 length: 19 amino acids. This CDR3 is CASSQEKAGGLGGYREQYF. The DNA of the CDR3 is TGCGCCAGCAGCCAAGAAAAAGCGGGAGGGCTCGGGGGCTACAGGGAGCAGTACTTC.

The CDR3 DNA reads as TGTGCCAGCTCACCTCTTGGACAGCCGAACACTGAAGCTTTCTTT. Encoded protein: CASSPLGQPNTEAFF. V and J are TRBV18 and TRBJ1-1; D may be TRBD1 (6 bases). Trimming cost V 3 bases and J 1 base, with 12 bases left between them. This CDR3 has 15 amino acids. Germline V gene lookup returns CDR1 KGHSH and CDR2 LQKENI.

The chain couples TRBV4-1 to TRBJ2-7; possibly TRBD1 or TRBD2 for D (6 bases each). V lost 1 base, J lost 5 bases, and 15 bases lay in between. CDR1 is MGHRA and CDR2 is YSYEKL in the germline V gene. The CDR3 spans 15 residues. The CDR3 loop is CASSQAGASGDEQYF. The CDR3 nucleotides read TGCGCCAGCAGCCAAGCGGGGGCTTCTGGAGACGAGCAGTACTTC.

This sequence joins TRBV10-3 and TRBJ2-1, with 10 nucleotides matching TRBD2. Looked up from germline, CDR1 is ENHRY and CDR2 is SYGVKD. The CDR3 totals 15 residues. Germline trimming cut 5 bases from V and 8 bases from J; bases unmatched to any gene: 9. The CDR3 region has the DNA TGTGCCATCAGTTCACAGCGGGGGGGCCTCGATGAGCAGTTCTTC. Its protein is CAISSQRGGLDEQFF.

This clone has a single count. The rearrangement uses TRBV5-4 and TRBJ1-1; 8 bases fit TRBD1. Per germline, CDR1 SGHNT and CDR2 YYREEE (reference sequence). J lost 4 bases, V lost 4 bases, and 6 bases had no gene match. The CDR3 runs 14 residues. CDR3 sequence: CASSQQGVRTEAFF. Written as DNA, the CDR3 is TGTGCCAGCAGCCAACAGGGGGTACGCACTGAAGCTTTCTTT.

V gene TRBV7-2 combines with J gene TRBJ2-7; TRBD2 matches 15 bases. The CDR3 is 18 residues long. Looked up from germline, CDR1 is SGHTA and CDR2 is FQGNSA. V lost 5 bases, J lost 1 base, and 9 bases stayed unmatched. CDR3 protein: CASSRGGLAGGPSYEQYF. For the CDR3, the DNA is TGTGCCAGCAGCCGAGGAGGACTAGCGGGAGGGCCATCCTACGAGCAGTACTTC. The variable domain in full, with the rest retrieved from reference TRBV7-2 and TRBJ2-7, is GAGVSQSPSNKVTEKGKDVELRCDPISGHTALYWYRQSLGQGLEFLIYFQGNSAPDKSGLPSDRFSAERTGGSVSTLTIQRTQQEDSAVYLCASSRGGLAGGPSYEQYFGPGTRLTVT.

The chain recombines TRBV9 with TRBJ2-5, with D perhaps TRBD2 (6 bases). This CDR3 is built from 16 residues. Germline V gene sequence: CDR1 SGDLS, CDR2 YYNGEE. Deletions cut 0 bases from V and 3 bases from J, with 15 bases between. CDR3 sequence reads: CASSVGTGASEETQYF. In nucleotides, the CDR3 is TGTGCCAGCAGCGTAGGCACGGGAGCCTCGGAAGAGACCCAGTACTTC.

In this sample, this clone turned up once. No DNA is shown, since the ends of the CDR3 on it are uncertain; the CDR3 is the one TCRdb lists. V gene TRBV1 combines with J gene TRBJ2-5; TRBD2 was called by the table and not checked on the DNA. TRBV1 is described as a pseudogene. The CDR3 spans 15 amino acids, including both terminal residues. CDR3 region: CTSSQEKWGGGTQYF.

This sequence joins TRBV5-4 and TRBJ2-7, with TRBD2 matching 9 bases. Germline CDR1 is SGHNT and CDR2 is YYREEE (reference sequence). The ends lost 3 bases at V and 0 bases at J; junction bases unmatched: 7. The CDR3 is 16 residues long. This CDR3 reads CASSSPTSGSSYEQYF. CDR3 sequence (DNA): TGTGCCAGCAGCTCCCCGACTAGCGGAAGCTCCTACGAGCAGTACTTC.

J is TRBJ1-5 and V is TRBV6-1, with D uncertain. V was pared by 3 bases and J by 2 bases, with 11 bases between. Germline V gene data show CDR1 as MNHNS and CDR2 as SASEGT. This CDR3 region has 15 residues. The DNA for the CDR3 is TGTGCCAGCAGTGAGGTAAGGGTAGGCAATCAGCCCCAGCATTTT. This encodes CASSEVRVGNQPQHF.